A selection of T cell receptor beta chains follows, all from one sample in a study of post-analysis software for immune sequencing data. TCRdb recomputed calls from the PCR reads with MiXCR, one row per CDR3 protein. The sample yields 800,000 to 950,000 distinct CDR3 sequences, roughly 50% seen once. Sample: blood. The origin of the receptors is a girl aged 5 to 17 with multiple sclerosis. Each CDR3 is given with its conserved first and last residue. D genes are given only for firm matches. Clone size is shown for a subset of rows, as once, few, many or a class of expanded clone.

TRBV29-1	TRBJ1-6	few	TRBD1	CSVRDSSKAPLHF	TGCAGCGTCCGGGACAGCTCGAAAGCACCCCTCCACTTT
TRBV5-1	TRBJ2-3	NA	NA	CASSAKQGGTDTQYF	TGCGCCAGCAGCGCGAAACAGGGTGGCACAGATACGCAGTATTTT
TRBV7-3	TRBJ1-2	NA	NA	CASSLMEGYGYTF	TGTGCCAGCAGCTTAATGGAGGGGTACGGCTACACCTTC
TRBV29-1	TRBJ2-7	NA	NA	CSVEEGRPYEQYF	TGCAGCGTTGAAGAGGGCCGCCCCTACGAGCAGTACTTC
TRBV6-1	TRBJ1-6	NA	NA	CASSESKWEEGNSPLHF	TGTGCCAGCAGTGAATCTAAGTGGGAGGAAGGTAATTCACCCCTCCACTTT
TRBV20-1	TRBJ1-2	NA	NA	CSAKAPGPYGYTF	TGCAGTGCTAAGGCCCCTGGACCTTATGGCTACACCTTC
TRBV3-1	TRBJ2-7	NA	NA	CASSQDHLSSEQYF	TGTGCCAGCAGCCAAGATCACTTAAGCAGCGAGCAGTACTTC
TRBV10-3	TRBJ1-2	many	NA	CAISESEKVYGYTF	TGTGCCATCAGTGAGTCGGAGAAAGTCTATGGCTACACCTTC
TRBV20-1	TRBJ1-2	NA	NA	CSAGDRQEGYGYTF	TGCAGTGCTGGAGATCGGCAGGAGGGTTATGGCTACACCTTC
TRBV9	TRBJ2-7	NA	TRBD2	CASSVVRGSYEQYF	TGTGCCAGCAGCGTAGTTCGCGGGAGCTACGAGCAGTACTTC
TRBV29-1	TRBJ2-7	few	NA	CSVAGLGRRYEQYF	TGCAGCGTCGCCGGCCTGGGTAGGAGGTACGAGCAGTACTTC
TRBV5-1	TRBJ2-1	NA	TRBD2	CASSWMSGRVSNEQFF	TGCGCCAGCAGCTGGATGAGCGGGAGGGTTAGCAATGAGCAGTTCTTC
TRBV9	TRBJ2-3	NA	NA	CASSVIEVADTQYF	TGTGCCAGCAGCGTAATCGAGGTCGCAGATACGCAGTATTTT
TRBV4-2	TRBJ1-2	once	NA	CASSQGWDLYGYTF	TGTGCCAGCAGCCAAGGGTGGGACCTCTATGGCTACACCTTC
TRBV7-3	TRBJ2-3	NA	TRBD2	CDSSLAGGIRDTQYF	TGTGACAGCAGCCTAGCGGGGGGCATTCGAGATACGCAGTATTTT
TRBV7-9	TRBJ2-3	NA	TRBD2	CASSFTSADTQYF	TGTGCCAGCAGCTTTACTAGCGCAGATACGCAGTATTTT
TRBV9	TRBJ2-3	NA	NA	CASSPLEGGHADTQYF	TGTGCCAGCAGCCCCTTGGAGGGGGGGCACGCAGATACGCAGTATTTT
TRBV18	TRBJ1-2	few	TRBD1	CASSPVPTGFGYTF	TGTGCCAGCTCACCGGTGCCGACAGGGTTTGGCTACACCTTC